This T cell receptor beta chain originates from a study of blood T cell repertoires in COVID-19. Across the study: Italy, Spain and the United States were the sources of the convalescent and acute COVID-19 samples. T cells, B-cell-depleted T cells, or PBMCs provided the cDNA or gDNA that served as material.

The CDR3 spans 11 residues. Trimming stripped 7 bases from V and 8 bases from J, with 11 bases between. Germline values: CDR1 SNHLY, CDR2 FYNNEI. With respect to this clone: This same CDR3 is encoded by further DNA sequences in the sample.

In the study's own analysis: Cell counts per sample came from amplifying reference gene primers. Sequencing was performed with immunoSEQ multiplex PCR; in TCRdb, only in-frame clones are kept and a portion is missing. V, J and clone size were drawn from that table, and D and trimming were deduced from the DNA. The sample consists of 200,000 to 300,000 clones, 75% to 85% of them appearing once. Participants were aged 18 to 89 years from some 24 US areas. The chain carries TRBV2 and TRBJ1-2; no firm D call. Specimen: PBMCs or T cells enriched from blood (not recorded which). This TCR was recovered from a woman aged 45-65 years with acute COVID-19. The CDR3 DNA reads as TGTGCCAGCACCCCGGGAAGAGGCTACACCTTC. It codes for CASTPGRGYTF.